What follows describes a single T cell receptor beta chain. The record originates from a study of OX40 agonist ivuxolimab in advanced cancers. Study background: Those treated in dose escalation had hepatocellular carcinoma, melanoma, renal cell cancer or head and neck cancer. A mean age of roughly 62 years, range about 23 to 80, was recorded, and approximately 80% were male.

Trimming shortened V by 6 bases and J by 4 bases, and 7 bases separated the two germline ends. Germline lookup yields CDR1 SNHLY and CDR2 FYNNEI. This CDR3 contains 11 residues. The assay was immunoSEQ multiplex PCR, and TCRdb's table has in-frame clones only and misses some. The table shows around 48,000 clones, with 60% to 80% occurring only once. The sequences come from CD4+ or CD8+ T cells sorted from blood, collected in a trial of the OX40 agonist ivuxolimab. The sequence was obtained from an adult with an advanced solid tumor such as melanoma, head and neck, liver or kidney cancer. The V gene is TRBV2, the J gene TRBJ2-7; unclear D gene. CDR3 in amino acids: CASSAVYEQYF. The CDR3, as DNA: TGTGCCAGCAGCGCCGTTTACGAGCAGTACTTC.